These 18 T cell receptor beta chains share one sample of origin, sequenced in a study of neoadjuvant nivolumab and ipilimumab in lung cancer. The data were produced by immunoSEQ multiplex PCR, yet TCRdb's version contains in-frame clones alone and is incomplete. The sample has around 20,000 clones; under 80% are singletons. The input for sequencing was tumor tissue, taken after neoadjuvant nivolumab, alone or with ipilimumab, at or shortly before surgery. These receptors were collected from an adult with non-small cell lung cancer.

This chain connects TRBV6-5 to TRBJ1-5, with D possibly TRBD1 on 6 matching bases. This CDR3 is built from 15 residues. V shed 6 bases and J shed 0 bases, with 12 bases lying between them. Germline loops: CDR1 MNHEY, CDR2 SVGAGI. CDR3 in amino acids: CASSYGTHSNQPQHF. The CDR3 coding sequence is TGTGCCAGCAGCTACGGGACACATAGCAATCAGCCCCAGCATTTT.

This clone was detected once. The chain employs TRBV30 and TRBJ2-1; no clear D gene. From germline, CDR1 is GTSNPN and CDR2 SVGIG (reference sequence). V was trimmed by 2 bases and J by 4 bases, leaving 12 bases between them. The CDR3 is 14 residues long. The CDR3 DNA follows: TGTGCCTGGAGTATTGGGGTGGGATACAATGAGCAGTTCTTC. Its translation is CAWSIGVGYNEQFF.

The V gene is TRBV10-3, the J gene TRBJ2-4; D is possibly TRBD1 or TRBD2 (6 bases each). The V and J ends lost 6 bases and 4 bases respectively, with 10 bases between them. CDR1 ENHRY and CDR2 SYGVKD come from the germline V gene. This CDR3 has 13 residues. For the CDR3, the DNA is TGTGCCATCAGGGGGGCGGGGAAAAACATTCAGTACTTC. Protein sequence: CAIRGAGKNIQYF.

This sequence joins TRBV5-1 and TRBJ2-5; D remains ambiguous. V was trimmed by 0 bases and J by 1 base, leaving 7 bases between them. CDR3 length equals 14 residues. Germline CDR1 reads SGHRS; CDR2 reads YFSETQ. The CDR3 loop is CASSLGYSQETQYF. For the CDR3, the DNA is TGCGCCAGCAGCTTGGGGTATAGCCAAGAGACCCAGTACTTC.

The chain couples TRBV11-2 to TRBJ2-5, with D unclear. Trimming took 5 bases from V and 5 from J, leaving 15 bases between them. Germline V gene data show CDR1 as SGHAT and CDR2 as FQNNGV. This CDR3 is built from 14 residues. The CDR3 sequence: CASSPSLRSETQYF. The CDR3 DNA is TGTGCCAGCAGCCCCTCCCTCCGCTCTGAGACCCAGTACTTC.

This chain links TRBV5-1 with TRBJ2-7, with D possibly matching TRBD1 (6 bases). V was clipped by 4 bases and J by 4 bases, with 12 bases between them. The CDR3 loop spans 13 amino acids. Germline loops: CDR1 SGHRS, CDR2 YFSETQ. The CDR3 region has the DNA TGCGCCAGCAGCCTGGACAGTGTTTACGAGCAGTACTTC. Protein: CASSLDSVYEQYF.

V usage is TRBV9 and J usage is TRBJ2-3; D gene unclear. Germline CDR1 and CDR2: SGDLS and YYNGEE. V gave up 5 bases and J gave up 1 base, with 8 bases separating them. The CDR3 consists of 13 residues. CDR3 bases: TGTGCCAGCAGTGAAGGCGGCACAGATACGCAGTATTTT. This sequence encodes CASSEGGTDTQYF.

The rearrangement uses TRBV7-9 and TRBJ2-3; D may be TRBD2 (6 bases). The CDR3 runs to 16 residues. Germline CDR1 is SEHNR and CDR2 is FQNEAQ (reference sequence). V was trimmed by 4 bases and J by 2 bases, leaving 16 bases between them. The DNA for the CDR3 is TGTGCCAGCAGCTCACCCCCAGGGACTTCCACAGATACGCAGTATTTT. Amino acid sequence: CASSSPPGTSTDTQYF. Full variable domain (missing parts from reference TRBV7-9 and TRBJ2-3): DTGVSQNPRHKITKRGQNVTFRCDPISEHNRLYWYRQTLGQGPEFLTYFQNEAQLEKSRLLSDRFSAERPKGSFSTLEIQRTEQGDSAMYLCASSSPPGTSTDTQYFGPGTRLTVL.

This chain joins TRBV11-2 and TRBJ2-1, with 9 bases lining up with TRBD1. This CDR3 is built from 16 residues. Germline V gene data show CDR1 as SGHAT and CDR2 as FQNNGV. Trimming took 2 bases from V and 4 from J; bases not matched to a gene: 6. Here the CDR3 reads CASSLNFGTGYNEQFF. The DNA for the CDR3 is TGTGCCAGCAGCTTAAATTTTGGGACAGGGTACAATGAGCAGTTCTTC. Using reference TRBV11-2 and TRBJ2-1 for the parts outside the CDR3, the full variable domain is EAGVAQSPRYKIIEKRQSVAFWCNPISGHATLYWYQQILGQGPKLLIQFQNNGVVDDSQLPKDRFSAERLKGVDSTLKIQPAKLEDSAVYLCASSLNFGTGYNEQFFGPGTRLTVL.

The chain recombines TRBV6-1 with TRBJ2-3; D may be TRBD1 or TRBD2 (6 bases each). Germline values: CDR1 MNHNS, CDR2 SASEGT. This CDR3 is built from 14 residues. Trimming removed 7 bases at V and 6 bases at J, with 17 bases between. CDR3 nucleotide sequence: TGTGCCAGCACCGGATGGGGGGCCCTTGATACGCAGTATTTT. This sequence encodes CASTGWGALDTQYF.

The chain joins TRBV5-1 to TRBJ1-1; TRBD1 matches at 7 bases. The length of the CDR3 is 12 residues. Germline CDR1 reads SGHRS; CDR2 reads YFSETQ. V lost 5 bases, J lost 5 bases, and 3 bases stayed unmatched. CDR3 nucleotide sequence: TGCGCCAGCAGTAGGGGGCGGACTGAAGCTTTCTTT. Protein: CASSRGRTEAFF.

The gene calls are TRBV10-2 and TRBJ2-7; 10 nucleotides align to TRBD2. This CDR3 comprises 14 residues. CDR1 is WSHSY and CDR2 is SAAADI in the germline V gene. Losses at the gene ends were 6 bases for V and 3 bases for J; bases not matched to a gene: 5. CDR3 region: CASSASGRLYEQYF. CDR3 DNA sequence: TGCGCCAGCAGCGCTAGCGGGAGACTCTACGAGCAGTACTTC.

V gene TRBV19 combines with J gene TRBJ1-2; D not certain. Germline CDR1 LNHDA, CDR2 SQIVND (reference sequence). The CDR3 sequence is 14 residues long. V was shortened by 3 bases and J by 4 bases, with 12 bases between the two germline ends. The CDR3 DNA is TGTGCCAGTAGTATGATTAGGGTCATCTATGGCTACACCTTC. Protein: CASSMIRVIYGYTF.

CDR3 amino acids: CASTPWGSSTDTQYF. CDR3 DNA sequence: TGCGCCAGCACCCCCTGGGGTAGTAGCACAGATACGCAGTATTTT. The rearrangement uses TRBV5-1 and TRBJ2-3; D not resolved. Germline CDR1 and CDR2: SGHRS and YFSETQ. Trimming cost V 6 bases and J 0 bases, with 14 bases left between them. CDR3 length: 15 amino acids.

The genes are TRBV9 and TRBJ1-5; D perhaps matches TRBD1 (6 bases). CDR3 length: 19 amino acids. CDR1 and CDR2 (germline): SGDLS, YYNGEE. Trimming shortened V by 2 bases and J by 0 bases, and 21 bases separated the two germline ends. CDR3 residues: CASSVDLRTVRGSNQPQHF. The DNA of the CDR3 is TGTGCCAGCAGCGTTGACCTCAGGACAGTCAGGGGTAGCAATCAGCCCCAGCATTTT.

The V call is TRBV6-5, the J call TRBJ2-1; a possible D gene is TRBD1 (5 bases). Deletions cut 5 bases from V and 4 bases from J, with 15 bases between. The length of the CDR3 is 15 residues. From germline, CDR1 is MNHEY and CDR2 SVGAGI. In DNA, the CDR3 is TGTGCCAGCAGTACCAGACAGCCCCTGTACAATGAGCAGTTCTTC. Translation gives CASSTRQPLYNEQFF.

The chain combines TRBV4-1 with TRBJ2-3, with 11 bases lining up with TRBD2. V shed 4 bases, J shed 1 base, and the junction held 7 bases outside the gene matches. In germline, CDR1 is MGHRA, CDR2 YSYEKL. This CDR3 is built from 17 residues. The CDR3 DNA reads as TGCGCCAGCAGCCGCTTACTAGCGGGAGTGGGCACAGATACGCAGTATTTT. It encodes CASSRLLAGVGTDTQYF.

V and J are TRBV7-2 and TRBJ2-1; a possible D gene is TRBD1 (6 bases). Trimming left V 1 base short and J 4 bases short, with 11 bases between. The length of the CDR3 is 15 residues. From germline, CDR1 is SGHTA and CDR2 FQGNSA. DNA for the CDR3: TGTGCCAGCAGCTTAGGACAGGTCGCTTACAATGAGCAGTTCTTC. This translates into CASSLGQVAYNEQFF.